This T cell receptor (beta chain) originates from a study of blood T cell repertoires in COVID-19. CDR1 is WNHNN, CDR2 SYGVQD, per germline (reference sequence). J gave up 1 base and V 2 bases, and 6 bases lay outside the gene matches. This CDR3 is built from 16 residues. The assay was immunoSEQ multiplex PCR, and TCRdb's table has in-frame clones only and misses some. The sample records 80,000 to 90,000 clones, more than 65% being singletons. The specimen sequenced was peripheral blood. The gene calls are TRBV10-1 and TRBJ1-1; the match to TRBD1 covers 8 bases. The clonotype was recovered from a man between 65 and 85 years old with acute or convalescent COVID-19. The CDR3 nucleotides are TGCGCCAGCAGTGAGCCAAGACAGGGGAAGAACACTGAAGCTTTCTTT. This sequence encodes CASSEPRQGKNTEAFF.